This T cell receptor (beta chain) was sequenced for a study of T cells after yellow fever vaccination. Across the whole study: SMART-Seq v4 Ultra Low Input prepared libraries from low-cell fractions.

Per germline, CDR1 MGHRA and CDR2 YSYEKL. Trimming stripped 2 bases from V and 0 bases from J, with 6 bases between. CDR3 length: 14 amino acids. TCRdb processed the 5' RACE reads anew with MiXCR; each CDR3 protein has one entry. The sample includes 230,000 or so distinct CDR3 sequences, approximately 3.6% of them seen just once. There are many counts of this clonotype. The source is a man younger than 35 who received the YFV17D yellow fever vaccine. This chain uses TRBV4-1 with TRBJ2-3; no definite D call. The sample here was PBMCs, taken 15 days after the yellow fever booster vaccination. In DNA, the CDR3 is TGCGCCAGCAGCCAAATAGGCAGCACAGATACGCAGTATTTT. The encoded protein is CASSQIGSTDTQYF.